This paragraph reports one T cell receptor beta chain. The antigen it binds to is not known. No base quality information exists; no much larger clone differs at one position. The sample originates from a study of blood T cell repertoires in COVID-19 (dated by TCRdb to about 2020). Study-level background: The collaborator samples originated in the United States, Italy and Spain and spanned the acute and convalescent phases of COVID-19. The dataset comprised deeply sampled blood TCRbeta repertoires from subjects exposed to, actively infected with, or recovered from COVID-19. Where available, HLA class I and class II types were obtained from metadata supplied by the sample provider rather than from assay-based typing. Samples came from the ongoing ImmuneRACE study (first 160 participants) plus 1,254 subjects from 6 global collaborators. The repertoires were made available in a free public database intended to serve as a resource for research on the immune response to SARS-CoV-2. The prospective study material was composed of cDNA or gDNA derived from T cells, B-cell-depleted T cells, or PBMCs. A de-identified subject ID, COVID-19 status, age in years and sex were almost always included in the sample metadata. Beyond this particular receptor, the publication reports: Clinical and demographic metadata were provided uncurated, with the amount varying by source and participant.

One collaborating source in Seattle enrolled patients during active infection and followed them longitudinally through the course of disease. The collaborating institutions used their own protocols to collect whole blood in K2EDTA tubes. Collaborator samples were shipped for TCRbeta analysis as frozen whole blood, isolated PBMCs, or DNA extracted from either sample type. The immunoSEQ Assay, a bias-controlled multiplex PCR, was used to amplify TCRbeta CDR3 regions from genomic DNA. In the authors' own workflow: Nucleated cell counts per sample were estimated from amplification of reference gene primers within the assay. To quantify the absolute abundance of each unique TCRbeta CDR3 rearrangement, sequence reads were collapsed and filtered. For each sample, productive Simpson clonality was calculated as the square root of Simpson's diversity index over productive rearrangements. The clones in this table, taken by TCRdb from immuneACCESS, are in-frame only. Not every clone is retained; where verified, under half of the shortfall comes from an unresolved V gene, and the cause of the rest is unknown. V, J and clone size are those of that table, while D and trimming were read from the DNA. This sample is represented by roughly 340,000 clones; about 90% of them were singletons. Around 7.9% of the sample belongs to the ten largest clones.

The CDR3, from cysteine to phenylalanine, totals 15 residues. The retained sequence is limited to the CDR3, 45 bases, with the frame set at the first base. Germline trimming: 5 bases from V, 5 bases from J; junction bases outside gene matches: 8. As encoded in the germline V gene, CDR1 is SGHTA while CDR2 is FQGNSA. The material sequenced was peripheral blood. The receptor was derived from a woman between 65 and 79 years old with COVID-19, enrolled during active disease. This receptor chain uses TRBV7-2 and TRBJ1-1, and 10 junctional nucleotides match TRBD1. At the DNA level, the sequence is TGTGCCAGCAGCAAGGACAGGGGGAGTTCAACTGAAGCTTTCTTT. Its product reads: CASSKDRGSSTEAFF.